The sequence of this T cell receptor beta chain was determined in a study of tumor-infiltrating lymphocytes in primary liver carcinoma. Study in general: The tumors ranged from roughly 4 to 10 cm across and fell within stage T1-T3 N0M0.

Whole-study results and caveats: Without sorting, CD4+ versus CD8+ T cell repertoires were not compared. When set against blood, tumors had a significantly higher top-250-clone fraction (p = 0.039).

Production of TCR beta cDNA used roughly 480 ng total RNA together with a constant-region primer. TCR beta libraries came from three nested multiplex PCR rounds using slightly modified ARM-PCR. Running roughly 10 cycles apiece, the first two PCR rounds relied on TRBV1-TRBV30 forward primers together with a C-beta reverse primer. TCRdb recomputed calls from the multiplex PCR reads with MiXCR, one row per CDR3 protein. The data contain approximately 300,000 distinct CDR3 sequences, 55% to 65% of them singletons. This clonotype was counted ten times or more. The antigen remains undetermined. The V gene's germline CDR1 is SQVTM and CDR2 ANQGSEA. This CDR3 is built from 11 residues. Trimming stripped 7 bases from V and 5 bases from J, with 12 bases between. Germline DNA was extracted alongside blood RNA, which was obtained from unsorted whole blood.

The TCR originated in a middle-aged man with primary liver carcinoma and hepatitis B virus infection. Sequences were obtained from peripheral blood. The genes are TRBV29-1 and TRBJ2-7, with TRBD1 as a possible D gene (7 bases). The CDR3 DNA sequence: TGCAGCGGACAGGGAGGCGACGAGCAGTACTTC. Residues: CSGQGGDEQYF.